This is a list of T cell receptor beta chains from one sample in a study of vaccination effects on CD4 cells after COVID-19. The protocol was immunoSEQ multiplex PCR, while the TCRdb copy is restricted to in-frame clones and leaves out a portion. The sample yields about 59,000 clones, just under 80% seen once. The antigens of these receptors remain unknown. Sequencing used CD4+ T cells from PBMCs cultured with HCoV-OC43 spike peptides, obtained after COVID-19 vaccination. These receptor sequences come from a human donor who received a COVID-19 vaccine. The CDR3 runs from the conserved cysteine through the conserved F or W. Fields, in order: clone size, V gene, J gene, D gene, CDR3 protein, CDR3 DNA. A D gene is named only where the DNA matches it firmly. The size entry is marked missing in some rows and otherwise reads once, few, many or a size class.

few	TRBV10-1	TRBJ2-3	.	CATAPPGRPDTQYF	TGCGCCACTGCCCCTCCGGGGCGGCCAGATACGCAGTATTTT
.	TRBV5-1	TRBJ2-4	TRBD1	CASSRTGGADIQYF	TGCGCCAGCAGCAGGACAGGTGGGGCCGACATTCAGTACTTC
.	TRBV18	TRBJ2-3	.	CASSPEGKRTDTQYF	TGTGCCAGCTCACCGGAAGGGAAGAGAACAGATACGCAGTATTTT
.	TRBV5-1	TRBJ2-1	.	CASSLGPETYNEQFF	TGCGCCAGCAGCTTGGGCCCCGAGACCTACAATGAGCAGTTCTTC
.	TRBV5-6	TRBJ2-1	TRBD2	CASSYPPGTRSVNEQFF	TGTGCCAGCAGCTACCCTCCCGGGACTAGGTCGGTCAATGAGCAGTTCTTC
.	TRBV24-1	TRBJ2-5	TRBD1	CATSPTGALGGQYF	TGTGCCACCAGTCCGACAGGGGCCTTAGGTGGCCAGTACTTC
.	TRBV5-1	TRBJ2-1	TRBD1	CASSLGQGSSYNEQFF	TGCGCCAGCAGCTTGGGACAGGGCAGCTCCTACAATGAGCAGTTCTTC
.	TRBV24-1	TRBJ2-1	.	CATRLASDKAEQFF	TGTGCCACCAGATTAGCCTCGGACAAGGCTGAGCAGTTCTTC
.	TRBV6-6	TRBJ1-5	.	CASSPPIRSGSNQPQHF	TGTGCCAGCAGTCCACCGATCCGATCGGGGAGCAATCAGCCCCAGCATTTT
few	TRBV4-1	TRBJ1-2	.	CASSRSANYGYTF	TGCGCCAGCAGCCGATCCGCTAATTACGGCTACACCTTC
.	TRBV5-1	TRBJ1-3	.	CASSPGQVSGNTIYF	TGCGCCAGCAGCCCCGGGCAGGTTTCTGGAAACACCATATATTTT
.	TRBV4-1	TRBJ2-3	.	CASSQENRVDRSDTQYF	TGCGCCAGCAGCCAAGAAAACCGGGTCGACAGATCGGATACGCAGTATTTT
few	TRBV7-2	TRBJ1-3	TRBD1	CASSFRTTGAGNTIYF	TGTGCCAGCAGCTTTCGGACGACAGGGGCAGGAAACACCATATATTTT
.	TRBV15	TRBJ1-4	.	CATSRGGTNEKLFF	TGTGCCACCAGCAGGGGCGGAACTAATGAAAAACTGTTTTTT
.	TRBV19	TRBJ1-2	.	CASSIDRSQNYGYTF	TGTGCCAGTAGTATCGACAGAAGTCAGAACTATGGCTACACCTTC
.	TRBV7-9	TRBJ2-2	TRBD1	CASSLFTGAGGDTGELFF	TGTGCCAGCAGCTTATTTACTGGCGCAGGGGGTGACACCGGGGAGCTGTTTTTT
.	TRBV6-5	TRBJ2-3	.	CASSWKDTQYF	TGTGCCAGCAGTTGGAAAGATACGCAGTATTTT
.	TRBV18	TRBJ2-6	TRBD1	CASSRWQRTGSGANVLTF	TGTGCCAGCTCACGCTGGCAACGGACAGGGTCTGGGGCCAACGTCCTGACTTTC
.	TRBV5-5	TRBJ2-5	.	CASSLGRGQWGTQYF	TGTGCCAGCAGCTTGGGTCGCGGCCAGTGGGGGACCCAGTACTTC
.	TRBV7-3	TRBJ2-3	.	CASSLRGGSTDTQYF	TGTGCCAGCAGCTTAAGAGGGGGGAGCACAGATACGCAGTATTTT
once	TRBV15	TRBJ2-5	.	CATSTYRAARETQYF	TGTGCCACCAGCACCTACAGGGCGGCGCGGGAGACCCAGTACTTC
once	TRBV7-3	TRBJ1-1	TRBD1	CASSLGGQGATEAFF	TGTGCCAGCAGCTTAGGGGGACAGGGGGCAACTGAAGCTTTCTTT
.	TRBV13	TRBJ2-5	.	CASSARPGTRQETQYF	TGTGCCAGCAGCGCACGGCCGGGGACACGACAAGAGACCCAGTACTTC
.	TRBV7-3	TRBJ2-3	TRBD1	CASSSWTATGKESDTQYF	TGTGCCAGCAGCTCGTGGACCGCGACAGGGAAGGAATCAGATACGCAGTATTTT
.	TRBV2	TRBJ1-2	TRBD1	CASSPQGELYGYTF	TGTGCCAGCAGTCCCCAGGGGGAACTCTATGGCTACACCTTC
few	TRBV7-2	TRBJ1-2	.	CASSLGLGHGYTF	TGTGCCAGCAGCTTAGGGCTGGGACATGGCTACACCTTC
.	TRBV6-5	TRBJ1-1	.	CASSFSGTEAFF	TGTGCCAGCAGTTTCAGTGGAACTGAAGCTTTCTTT